These T cell receptor beta chains were read from a single sample in a study of control samples from healthy donors and cancer patients. Clones were sequenced by immunoSEQ multiplex PCR, and TCRdb holds only the in-frame ones, with some missing. The data contain some 130,000 clones, under 95% of them singletons. Material: PBMCs. Every receptor here comes from a man aged 50-59 years with head and neck cancer. Both conserved end residues are part of each CDR3. The D gene is left open where the match is weak. A clone size is listed for some rows: how often the clone was seen (once, few, many), or a class if it is expanded.

v_gene	abundance	j_gene	d_gene	CDR3nt	CDR3aa
TRBV7-9	.	TRBJ2-3	TRBD2	TGTGCCAGCAGCTTAGTGGTTGGCGGGGGAAGCACAGATACGCAGTATTTT	CASSLVVGGGSTDTQYF
TRBV7-9	.	TRBJ2-7	.	TGTGCCAGCAGCCCACCGATCGGTGACTGGCACTCCTACGAGCAGTACTTC	CASSPPIGDWHSYEQYF
TRBV7-3	few	TRBJ1-2	.	TGTGCCAGCAGCTCCAACAGGGCAGCTAACTATGGCTACACCTTC	CASSSNRAANYGYTF
TRBV19	.	TRBJ1-3	.	TGTGCCAGTAGAAGACAGCAAGACTCTGGAAACACCATATATTTT	CASRRQQDSGNTIYF
TRBV18	.	TRBJ1-2	.	TGTGCCAGCTCACCGAGGGAAGGTGGCTACACCTTC	CASSPREGGYTF
TRBV3-1/TRBV3-2	.	TRBJ2-5	.	TGTGCCAGCAGCCAATCTAAGGAAGGGACGCAAGAGACCCAGTACTTC	CASSQSKEGTQETQYF
TRBV7-5	.	TRBJ2-7	.	TGTGTCAGAAGCCATAGCGGGGGGACTACCTACGAGCAGTACTTC	CVRSHSGGTTYEQYF
TRBV15	.	TRBJ2-3	.	TGTGCCACCAGCAGAGACCACGGCACAGATACGCAGTATTTT	CATSRDHGTDTQYF
TRBV30	.	TRBJ2-3	TRBD2	TGTGCCTGGAGCAGAGGACTAGCGGCTAGCACAGATACGCAGTATTTT	CAWSRGLAASTDTQYF
TRBV7-2	once	TRBJ2-7	.	TGTGCCAGCAGCCTCCGACAGGCAACCTACGAGCAGTACTTC	CASSLRQATYEQYF
TRBV6-2/TRBV6-3	.	TRBJ2-1	TRBD1	TGTGCCAGCAGTTCCAGGGGGCTGATCCGGCATGAGCAGTTCTTC	CASSSRGLIRHEQFF
TRBV5-1	.	TRBJ1-4	.	TGCGCCAGCGGAACAGGGTCGACTAATGAAAAACTGTTTTTT	CASGTGSTNEKLFF
TRBV7-9	.	TRBJ1-2	.	TGTGCCAGCAGCGACTGGAACTATGGCTACACCTTC	CASSDWNYGYTF
TRBV4-1	.	TRBJ2-7	.	TGCGCCAGCAGCCAACCCCAGGGGAACGAGCAGTACTTC	CASSQPQGNEQYF
TRBV5-1	.	TRBJ2-1	.	TGCGCCAGCAGCTTAGGGAGTCGGGCCTACAATGAGCAGTTCTTC	CASSLGSRAYNEQFF
TRBV4-3	.	TRBJ1-1	TRBD1	TGCGCCAGCAGCCAAGATACCCGTTGGGGACAGGGCGACACTGAAGCTTTCTTT	CASSQDTRWGQGDTEAFF
TRBV4-2	few	TRBJ1-5	.	TGTGCCAGCAGCCAAGACTTAGGGAATCAGCCCCAGCATTTT	CASSQDLGNQPQHF
TRBV24-1	.	TRBJ2-5	TRBD2	TGTGCCACCAGTGACCCCCCTAGCGGGGGAGAAGAGACCCAGTACTTC	CATSDPPSGGEETQYF
TRBV29-1	.	TRBJ2-1	TRBD2	TGCAGCGTGGGCCGCGGAGCGGGGGGGAATGAGCAGTTCTTC	CSVGRGAGGNEQFF
TRBV6-6	.	TRBJ2-1	.	TGTGCCAGCAGTTACTCGAATGAGCAGTTCTTC	CASSYSNEQFF
TRBV5-1	.	TRBJ1-1	.	TGCGCCAGCAGCGGCAGGGAGGCGTTGAACACTGAAGCTTTCTTT	CASSGREALNTEAFF
TRBV4-1	.	TRBJ1-3	TRBD1	TGCGCCAGCACAGACAGGGCTGGAAACACCATATATTTT	CASTDRAGNTIYF
TRBV5-1	.	TRBJ1-2	.	TGCGCCAGCAGTGTTGGGGCGCGAACGGAGGGCTACACCTTC	CASSVGARTEGYTF
TRBV7-2	.	TRBJ2-5	.	TGTGCCAGCTCGGGGCTAACCGGGACCCAAGAGACCCAGTACTTC	CASSGLTGTQETQYF
TRBV7-9	.	TRBJ1-1	.	TGTGCCAGCAGCCCGATGAACACTGAAGCTTTCTTT	CASSPMNTEAFF
TRBV15	.	TRBJ1-5	.	TGTGCCACCAGCAGAGTCCCCGGGGGCGGGCAGCCCCAGCATTTT	CATSRVPGGGQPQHF
TRBV6-5	.	TRBJ1-2	.	TGTGCCAGCAGGCCTCAACAGTCCTATGGCTACACCTTC	CASRPQQSYGYTF
TRBV30	.	TRBJ1-3	TRBD1	TGTGCCTGGATGACAGGGGGGGCTGGAAACACCATATATTTT	CAWMTGGAGNTIYF
TRBV10-3	.	TRBJ2-7	TRBD1	TGTGCCATCAGCTCGACAGGGGACTTTTACGAGCAGTACTTC	CAISSTGDFYEQYF
TRBV11-2	.	TRBJ1-2	.	TGTGCCAGCAGCCAGACCCGCCTGGTAGGGTTCTATGGCTACACCTTC	CASSQTRLVGFYGYTF
TRBV24-1	.	TRBJ1-2	TRBD1	TGTGCCACCAGCGATGAAGGGGACAGCCTCTATGGCTACACCTTC	CATSDEGDSLYGYTF
TRBV24-1	.	TRBJ1-2	.	TGTGCCACCAGTGATTTGTCTCCGGGGTTCTATGGCTACACCTTC	CATSDLSPGFYGYTF
TRBV11-2	.	TRBJ2-2	TRBD1	TGTGCCAGCAGCTCCACAAGATGGGGGACAGGGTTCTCCGGGGAGCTGTTTTTT	CASSSTRWGTGFSGELFF
TRBV3-1/TRBV3-2	.	TRBJ1-2	.	TGTGCCAGCAGCCAGGGGAAACAGGGTGACTACACCTTC	CASSQGKQGDYTF
TRBV7-7	.	TRBJ1-3	.	TGTGCCAGCAGCTTAGGCGTTGGCGGTCTGGGAAACACCATATATTTT	CASSLGVGGLGNTIYF
TRBV11-2	.	TRBJ2-3	TRBD2	TGTGCCAGCAGCTTCGGCCTTCTAGCGGGGGGCAGTGATACGCAGTATTTT	CASSFGLLAGGSDTQYF
TRBV5-1	.	TRBJ1-2	.	TGCGCCAGCAGCCCCTGGGAGGACAAACGAGCGGGCTACACCTTC	CASSPWEDKRAGYTF
TRBV3-1/TRBV3-2	.	TRBJ2-3	TRBD2	TGTGCCAGCATGCCGGGACTAGCGGGGGGGCTGGGAGATACGCAGTATTTT	CASMPGLAGGLGDTQYF
TRBV7-9	.	TRBJ1-4	.	TGTGCCAGCAGCTTAAGCTCAGAAAAACTGTTTTTT	CASSLSSEKLFF
TRBV7-9	.	TRBJ1-2	TRBD1	TGTGCCAGCACCCTGACAGGGGGAGGCTATGGCTACACCTTC	CASTLTGGGYGYTF
TRBV24-1	.	TRBJ2-1	TRBD1	TGTGCCACCAGTGACCGTAAAGGACAGGCGGTGGACAATGAGCAGTTCTTC	CATSDRKGQAVDNEQFF
TRBV7-2	.	TRBJ2-3	.	TGTGCCAGCAGCCTGGCGAATACGCAGTATTTT	CASSLANTQYF
TRBV28	.	TRBJ2-2	.	TGTGCCAGCAGTTTAGCGGGGGCTGGCACCGGGGAGCTGTTTTTT	CASSLAGAGTGELFF
TRBV5-1	.	TRBJ2-3	.	TGCGCCAGCAGCTTGGGTGGATTCACAGATACGCAGTATTTT	CASSLGGFTDTQYF